This record covers a single TCR beta chain. The data were taken from a study of PD-L1 blockade in urothelial cancer. The germline V and J ends were trimmed by 0 bases and 5 bases, with 14 bases remaining between them. Germline values: CDR1 SGHRS, CDR2 YFSETQ. This CDR3 has 15 residues. Time point defined: pretreatment peripheral blood. TCRdb's copy holds only in-frame clones and misses some; the assay was immunoSEQ multiplex PCR. The repertoire holds approximately 71,000 clones, with over 80% as singletons. The source is a woman in her seventies with urothelial cancer. The starting material was PBMCs, obtained around atezolizumab (anti-PD-L1) treatment. The chain couples TRBV5-1 to TRBJ1-1, with a tentative D call TRBD1 (5 bases). The CDR3 nucleotides read TGCGCCAGCAGCTTGGCCGGCAGGGTATCGACTGAAGCTTTCTTT. Protein sequence: CASSLAGRVSTEAFF. Full variable domain (missing parts from reference TRBV5-1 and TRBJ1-1): KAGVTQTPRYLIKTRGQQVTLSCSPISGHRSVSWYQQTPGQGLQFLFEYFSETQRNKGNFPGRFSGRQFSNSRSEMNVSTLELGDSALYLCASSLAGRVSTEAFFGQGTRLTVV.